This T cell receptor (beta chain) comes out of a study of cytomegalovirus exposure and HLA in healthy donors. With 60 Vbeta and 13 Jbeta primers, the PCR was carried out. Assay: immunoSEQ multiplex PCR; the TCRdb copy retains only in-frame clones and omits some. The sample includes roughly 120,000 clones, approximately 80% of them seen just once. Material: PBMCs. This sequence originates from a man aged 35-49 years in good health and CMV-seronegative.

The DNA for the CDR3 is TGTGCCAGCAGCGTCGGGAAGGTGGCTTTCTTT. It translates to CASSVGKVAFF. The chain combines TRBV5-6 with TRBJ1-1; no definite D call. V was clipped by 4 bases and J by 11 bases, with 12 bases between them. The CDR3 is made up of 11 amino acids. Germline assignment: CDR1 SGHDT and CDR2 YYEEEE.